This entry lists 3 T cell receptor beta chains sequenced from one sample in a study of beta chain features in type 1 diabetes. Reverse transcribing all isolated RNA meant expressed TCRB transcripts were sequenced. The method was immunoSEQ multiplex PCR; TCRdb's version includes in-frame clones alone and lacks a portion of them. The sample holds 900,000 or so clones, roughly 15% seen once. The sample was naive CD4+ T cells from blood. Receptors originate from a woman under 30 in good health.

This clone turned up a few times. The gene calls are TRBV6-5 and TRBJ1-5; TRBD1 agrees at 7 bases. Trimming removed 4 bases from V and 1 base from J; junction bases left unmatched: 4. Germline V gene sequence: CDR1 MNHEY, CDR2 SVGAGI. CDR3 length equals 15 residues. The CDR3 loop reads CASSSTGASNQPQHF. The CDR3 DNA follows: TGTGCCAGCAGTTCCACAGGGGCCAGCAATCAGCCCCAGCATTTT.

The CDR3 here is CASSYSSTGNTEAFF. CDR3 in DNA: TGTGCCAGCAGTTACTCGTCTACGGGGAACACTGAAGCTTTCTTT. V gene TRBV6-5 combines with J gene TRBJ1-1, with unresolved D. The germline V gene has CDR1 MNHEY and CDR2 SVGAGI. Trimming cost V 0 bases and J 1 base, with 9 bases left between them. The CDR3 length is 15 residues.

The CDR3 DNA reads as TGTGCCAGCAGCTTAGGGTCAGGGTCCAGCTACGAGCAGTACTTC. Translated, it gives CASSLGSGSSYEQYF. V usage is TRBV11-1 and J usage is TRBJ2-7; D might be TRBD1 (5 bases). The germline V gene encodes CDR1 SGHAT and CDR2 FQDESV (reference sequence). There are 15 residues in the CDR3. Trimming removed 1 base from V and 3 bases from J, with 13 bases in between.